The present T cell receptor (beta chain) was sequenced within a study of Ad26.COV2.S vaccination and SARS-CoV-2 variants. Documented treatment: some 20 received Ad26.COV2.S at low or high dose, single or two shots; roughly 5 received placebo; per-sample allocation not given. Day 63 after the first vaccine or placebo injection was the time point for sampling. Germline loops: CDR1 LNHDA, CDR2 SQIVND (reference sequence). The V end lost 1 base, the J end lost 0 bases, and 10 bases lay between the germline ends. This CDR3 spans 16 amino acids. Produced via immunoSEQ multiplex PCR; TCRdb's table is partial and in-frame only. Of around 320,000 clones in the sample, roughly 86% were seen once.

This clonotype was obtained from a person between 18 and 59 years old who received the Ad26.COV2.S COVID-19 vaccine or a placebo. V and J are TRBV19 and TRBJ1-5; D gene uncertain. Specimen: peripheral blood, collected in a trial of Ad26.COV2.S vaccine versus placebo. The chain's CDR3 is CASSIGELISNQPQHF. The DNA for the CDR3 is TGTGCCAGTAGTATAGGGGAACTGATTAGCAATCAGCCCCAGCATTTT. Full variable domain (rest looked up from reference TRBV19 and TRBJ1-5): DGGITQSPKYLFRKEGQNVTLSCEQNLNHDAMYWYRQDPGQGLRLIYYSQIVNDFQKGDIAEGYSVSREKKESFPLTVTSAQKNPTAFYLCASSIGELISNQPQHFGDGTRLSIL.